The clone carrying this T cell receptor (beta chain) showed up many times. This sample was included in a study of spatial heterogeneity in lung cancer. About the research overall: Sequencing covered available follow-up PBMC samples collected a median of about two years after resection. An average of more than ten raw reads was observed per unique TCR and UMI combination.

Noted time point: blood at routine non-recurrence follow-up after resection. Whole RNA, which was extracted from tumor, nontumor lung tissue or frozen PBMC, was sequenced without any cell sorting. Each molecule of TCR cDNA was tagged with one unique molecular identifier. TCRdb redid the calling of the 5' RACE reads with MiXCR, one entry per CDR3 protein. The table lists roughly 16,000 distinct CDR3 sequences, roughly 6% of them singletons. The clonotype was recovered from a male donor with early-stage non-small cell lung cancer. The sequencing used PBMCs, collected at follow-up.

The CDR3 region has the DNA TGTGCCACCACTAATTCACCCCTCCACTTT. Its translation is CATTNSPLHF. The chain couples TRBV24-1 to TRBJ1-6; no definite D call. Trimming took 8 bases from V and 6 from J, leaving 1 base between them. CDR3 length: 10 residues. Germline V lookup: CDR1 KGHDR, CDR2 SFDVKD.